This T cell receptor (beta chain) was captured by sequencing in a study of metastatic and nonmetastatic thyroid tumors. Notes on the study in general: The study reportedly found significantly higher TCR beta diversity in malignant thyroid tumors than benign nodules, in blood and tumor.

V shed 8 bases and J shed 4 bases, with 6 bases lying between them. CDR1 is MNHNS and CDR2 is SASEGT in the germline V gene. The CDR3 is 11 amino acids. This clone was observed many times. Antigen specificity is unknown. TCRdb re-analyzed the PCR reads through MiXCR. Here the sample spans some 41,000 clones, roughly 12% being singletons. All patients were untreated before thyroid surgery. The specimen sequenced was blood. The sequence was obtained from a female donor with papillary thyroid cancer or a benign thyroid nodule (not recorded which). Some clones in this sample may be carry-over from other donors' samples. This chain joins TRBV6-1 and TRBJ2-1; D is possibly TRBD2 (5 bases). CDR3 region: CASRDYNEQFF. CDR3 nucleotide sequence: TGTGCCAGCCGGGATTACAATGAGCAGTTCTTC.